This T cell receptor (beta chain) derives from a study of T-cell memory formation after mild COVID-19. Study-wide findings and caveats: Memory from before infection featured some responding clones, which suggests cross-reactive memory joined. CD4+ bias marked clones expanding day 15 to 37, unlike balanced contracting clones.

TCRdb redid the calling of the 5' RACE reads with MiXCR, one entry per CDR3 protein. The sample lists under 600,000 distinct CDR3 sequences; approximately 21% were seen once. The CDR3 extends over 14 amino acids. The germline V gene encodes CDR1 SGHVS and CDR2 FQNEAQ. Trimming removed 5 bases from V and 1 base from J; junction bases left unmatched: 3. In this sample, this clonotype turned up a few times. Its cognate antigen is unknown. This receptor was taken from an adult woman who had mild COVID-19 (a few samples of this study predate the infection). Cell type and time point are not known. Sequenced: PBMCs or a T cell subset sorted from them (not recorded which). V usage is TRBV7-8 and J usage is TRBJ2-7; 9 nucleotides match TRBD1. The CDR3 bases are TGTGCCAGCAGCACGGGACAGGGATCCTACGAGCAGTACTTC. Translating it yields CASSTGQGSYEQYF. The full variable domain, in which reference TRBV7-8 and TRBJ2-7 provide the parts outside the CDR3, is GAGVSQSPRYKVAKRGQDVALRCDPISGHVSLFWYQQALGQGPEFLTYFQNEAQLDKSGLPSDRFFAERPEGSVSTLKIQRTQQEDSAVYLCASSTGQGSYEQYFGPGTRLTVT.